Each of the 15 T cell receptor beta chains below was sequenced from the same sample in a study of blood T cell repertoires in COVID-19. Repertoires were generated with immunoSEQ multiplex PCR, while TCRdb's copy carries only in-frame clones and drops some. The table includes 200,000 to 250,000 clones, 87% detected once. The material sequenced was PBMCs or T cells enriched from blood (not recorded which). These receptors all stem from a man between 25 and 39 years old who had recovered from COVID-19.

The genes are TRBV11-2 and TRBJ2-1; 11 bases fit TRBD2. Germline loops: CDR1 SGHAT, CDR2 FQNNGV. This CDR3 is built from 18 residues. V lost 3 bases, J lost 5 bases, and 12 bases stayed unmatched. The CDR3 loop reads CASSFYISTGLADNEQFF. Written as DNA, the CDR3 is TGTGCCAGCAGCTTTTATATTTCGACGGGACTAGCGGACAATGAGCAGTTCTTC. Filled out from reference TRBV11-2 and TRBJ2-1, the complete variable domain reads EAGVAQSPRYKIIEKRQSVAFWCNPISGHATLYWYQQILGQGPKLLIQFQNNGVVDDSQLPKDRFSAERLKGVDSTLKIQPAKLEDSAVYLCASSFYISTGLADNEQFFGPGTRLTVL.

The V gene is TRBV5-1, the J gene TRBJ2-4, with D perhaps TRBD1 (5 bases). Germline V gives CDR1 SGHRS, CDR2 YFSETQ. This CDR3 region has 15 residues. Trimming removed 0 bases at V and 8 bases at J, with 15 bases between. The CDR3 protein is CASSLAPGLEYIQYF. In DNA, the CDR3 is TGCGCCAGCAGCTTGGCTCCAGGGCTGGAGTACATTCAGTACTTC.

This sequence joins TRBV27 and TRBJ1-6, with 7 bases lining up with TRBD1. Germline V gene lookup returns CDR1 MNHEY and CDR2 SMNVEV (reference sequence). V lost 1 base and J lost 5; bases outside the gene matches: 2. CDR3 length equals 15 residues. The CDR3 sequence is CASSLLGTDNSPLHF. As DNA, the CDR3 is TGTGCCAGCAGTTTATTGGGGACAGATAATTCACCCCTCCACTTT.

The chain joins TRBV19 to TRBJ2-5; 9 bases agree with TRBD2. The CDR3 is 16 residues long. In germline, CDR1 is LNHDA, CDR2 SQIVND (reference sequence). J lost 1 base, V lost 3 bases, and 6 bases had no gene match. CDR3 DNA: TGTGCCAGTAGTATGGGGGTAGCGGGGGCCCAAGAGACCCAGTACTTC. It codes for CASSMGVAGAQETQYF.

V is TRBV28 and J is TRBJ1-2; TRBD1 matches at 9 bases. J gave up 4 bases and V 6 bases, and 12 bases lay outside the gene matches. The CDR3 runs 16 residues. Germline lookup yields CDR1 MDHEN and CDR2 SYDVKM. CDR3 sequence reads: CASSKTGTGISYGYTF. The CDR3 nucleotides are TGTGCCAGCAGCAAAACCGGGACAGGGATTAGCTATGGCTACACCTTC.

The CDR3 sequence: CATSVLSVEGYTF. DNA of the CDR3: TGTGCCACCTCGGTGCTAAGTGTGGAGGGCTACACCTTC. V usage is TRBV21-1 and J usage is TRBJ1-2. TRBV21-1 is a pseudogene segment. This CDR3 region has 13 residues.

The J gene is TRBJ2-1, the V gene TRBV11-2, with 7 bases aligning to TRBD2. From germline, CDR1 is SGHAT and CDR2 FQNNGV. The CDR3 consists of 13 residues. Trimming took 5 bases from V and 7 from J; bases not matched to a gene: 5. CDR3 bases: TGTGCCAGCAGCCCCGAGGGAGGGAATGAGCAGTTCTTC. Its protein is CASSPEGGNEQFF.

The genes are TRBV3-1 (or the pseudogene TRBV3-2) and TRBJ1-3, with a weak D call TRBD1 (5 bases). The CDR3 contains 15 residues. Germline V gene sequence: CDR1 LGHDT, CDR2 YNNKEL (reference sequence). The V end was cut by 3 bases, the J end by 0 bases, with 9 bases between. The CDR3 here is CASSQRQFSGNTIYF. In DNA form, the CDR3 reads TGTGCCAGCAGCCAGCGACAGTTCTCTGGAAACACCATATATTTT.

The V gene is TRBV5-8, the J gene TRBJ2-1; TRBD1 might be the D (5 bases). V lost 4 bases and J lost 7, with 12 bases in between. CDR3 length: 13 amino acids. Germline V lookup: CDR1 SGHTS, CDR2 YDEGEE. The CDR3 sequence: CASSGGDRNEQFF. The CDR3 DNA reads TGTGCCAGCAGCGGCGGAGACAGAAATGAGCAGTTCTTC.

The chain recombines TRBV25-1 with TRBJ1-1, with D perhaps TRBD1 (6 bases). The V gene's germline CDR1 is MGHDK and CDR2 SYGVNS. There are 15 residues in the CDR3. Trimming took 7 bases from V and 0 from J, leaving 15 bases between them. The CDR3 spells CASTQSGTLNTEAFF. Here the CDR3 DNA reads TGTGCCAGCACCCAGTCCGGGACACTGAACACTGAAGCTTTCTTT. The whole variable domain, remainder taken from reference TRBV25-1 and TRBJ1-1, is EADIYQTPRYLVIGTGKKITLECSQTMGHDKMYWYQQDPGMELHLIHYSYGVNSTEKGDLSSESTVSRIRTEHFPLTLESARPSHTSQYLCASTQSGTLNTEAFFGQGTRLTVV.

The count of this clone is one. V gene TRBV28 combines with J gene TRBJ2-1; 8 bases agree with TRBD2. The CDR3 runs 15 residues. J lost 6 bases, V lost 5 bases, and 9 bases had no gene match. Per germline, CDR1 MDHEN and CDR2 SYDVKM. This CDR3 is CASSTQRERLNEQFF. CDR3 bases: TGTGCCAGCAGTACCCAGCGGGAGAGGCTCAATGAGCAGTTCTTC.

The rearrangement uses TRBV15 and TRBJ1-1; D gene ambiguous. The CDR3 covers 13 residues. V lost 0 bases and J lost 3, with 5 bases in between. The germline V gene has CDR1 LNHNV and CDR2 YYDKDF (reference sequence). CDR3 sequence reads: CATSRDPDTEAFF. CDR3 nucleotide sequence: TGTGCCACCAGCAGAGACCCAGACACTGAAGCTTTCTTT.

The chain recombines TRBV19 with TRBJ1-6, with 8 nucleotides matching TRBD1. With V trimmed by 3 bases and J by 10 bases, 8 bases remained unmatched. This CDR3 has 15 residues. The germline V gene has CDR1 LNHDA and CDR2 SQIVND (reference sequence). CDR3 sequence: CASSILGTGGSPLHF. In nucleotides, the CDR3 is TGTGCCAGTAGTATCCTCGGGACAGGAGGGTCACCCCTCCACTTT.

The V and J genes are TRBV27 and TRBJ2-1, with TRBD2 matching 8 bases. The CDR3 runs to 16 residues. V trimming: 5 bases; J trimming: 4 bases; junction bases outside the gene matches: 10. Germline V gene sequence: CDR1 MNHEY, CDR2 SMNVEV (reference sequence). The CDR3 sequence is CASSPRGSGSYNEQFF. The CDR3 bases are TGTGCCAGCAGTCCCCGCGGCAGCGGGAGTTACAATGAGCAGTTCTTC.

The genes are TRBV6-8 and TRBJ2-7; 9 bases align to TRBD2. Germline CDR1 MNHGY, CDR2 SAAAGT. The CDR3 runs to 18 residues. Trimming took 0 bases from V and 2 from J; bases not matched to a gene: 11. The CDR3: CASSYSSKSSGDTYEQYF. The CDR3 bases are TGTGCCAGCAGTTACTCGAGTAAGTCTAGCGGGGATACCTACGAGCAGTACTTC.